The 10 T cell receptor beta chains given below trace back to one sample, sequenced in a study of CD8 T cells in ankylosing spondylitis. Each CDR3 protein is one row after TCRdb ran MiXCR on the 5' RACE reads. The sample consists of around 340,000 distinct CDR3 sequences, about 15% of them appearing once. Sequenced: blood, either unsorted or a sorted T cell fraction (not recorded which). The receptors come from a male donor with ankylosing spondylitis or in good health (not recorded which).

This clonotype was picked up many times. This chain links TRBV5-1 with TRBJ2-7; D possibly corresponds to TRBD2 (6 bases). Trimming left V 5 bases short and J 0 bases short, with 9 bases between. This CDR3 region has 13 residues. Per the germline V gene, CDR1 is SGHRS and CDR2 is YFSETQ. CDR3: CASRGTASYEQYF. DNA of the CDR3: TGCGCCAGCAGAGGGACTGCCTCCTACGAGCAGTACTTC.

The rearrangement uses TRBV5-1 and TRBJ2-1, with a tentative D call TRBD2 (5 bases). The CDR3 contains 12 residues. The germline gives CDR1 SGHRS, CDR2 YFSETQ. V lost 1 base and J lost 9, with 8 bases in between. The CDR3 DNA follows: TGCGCCAGCAGCTTGAACGGGGTTGAGCAGTTCTTC. It translates to CASSLNGVEQFF.

The CDR3 DNA follows: TGTGCCAGCAGCCAAGATAACCAACGATCCTACAATGAGCAGTTCTTC. Amino acid sequence: CASSQDNQRSYNEQFF. This chain connects TRBV4-2 to TRBJ2-1; D not resolved. V was pared by 0 bases and J by 1 base, with 10 bases between. The length of the CDR3 is 16 residues. Germline V gives CDR1 LGHNA, CDR2 YNFKEQ.

This clonotype was detected only a few times. The V and J genes are TRBV29-1 and TRBJ2-5, with D hard to call. CDR3 length: 15 amino acids. Trimming pared 2 bases from V and 7 bases from J, leaving 20 bases between. Germline V lookup: CDR1 SQVTM, CDR2 ANQGSEA. The CDR3: CSVERSLKAKWTQYF. The CDR3 DNA follows: TGCAGCGTTGAAAGGTCTCTCAAGGCTAAATGGACCCAGTACTTC.

This clonotype was detected ten times or more. The rearrangement joins TRBV11-2 to TRBJ2-2; D is possibly TRBD2 (6 bases). Between the trimmed V and J ends, which lost 6 bases and 6 bases, there was a span of 20 bases. The V gene's germline CDR1 is SGHAT and CDR2 FQNNGV. This CDR3 spans 16 amino acids. The CDR3, as DNA: TGTGCCAGCAGAAGCCCGGGGGAGATAACGGCCGGGGAGCTGTTTTTT. Its translation: CASRSPGEITAGELFF.

This clonotype was counted only a few times. The V gene is TRBV3-1, the J gene TRBJ2-3, with D uncertain. CDR1 and CDR2 (germline): LGHDT, YNNKEL (reference sequence). CDR3 size: 14 residues. V gave up 2 bases and J gave up 1 base, with 7 bases separating them. CDR3 DNA: TGTGCCAGCAGCCAACCCGGGCGCACAGATACGCAGTATTTT. Translation: CASSQPGRTDTQYF.

This clonotype has only a few counts. This chain joins TRBV20-1 and TRBJ1-5, with 9 nucleotides matching TRBD1. The ends lost 5 bases at V and 8 bases at J; junction bases unmatched: 7. Per the germline V gene, CDR1 is DFQATT and CDR2 is SNEGSKA (reference sequence). There are 13 residues in the CDR3. The CDR3 reads CSAGTGGAEPQHF. CDR3 bases: TGCAGTGCTGGTACAGGGGGCGCGGAGCCCCAGCATTTT.

This clonotype was seen only a few times. The rearrangement uses TRBV29-1 and TRBJ2-7, with D perhaps TRBD1 or TRBD2 (6 bases each). This CDR3 is 13 amino acids long. The germline gives CDR1 SQVTM, CDR2 ANQGSEA. The V end lost 7 bases, the J end lost 11 bases, and 24 bases lay between the germline ends. The chain's CDR3 is CSAAETRGGWEYF. As DNA, the CDR3 is TGCAGCGCTGCTGAGACTAGAGGGGGATGGGAGTACTTC.

This clonotype has only a few counts. This chain uses TRBV10-3 with TRBJ2-4, with 11 bases matching TRBD1. Germline CDR1 reads ENHRY; CDR2 reads SYGVKD. The CDR3 runs to 15 residues. J lost 2 bases, V lost 10 bases, and 7 bases had no gene match. CDR3 sequence (DNA): TGTGCCACCCAGGACAGGGGGCAAACCAAAAACATTCAGTACTTC. Translation gives CATQDRGQTKNIQYF.

In this sample, this clonotype turned up a few times. CDR3 sequence (DNA): TGTGCCAGCAGCCGCAAGAGTATCAGTAACCCCTACGAGCAGTACTTC. It specifies CASSRKSISNPYEQYF. V gene TRBV4-2 combines with J gene TRBJ2-7; D is uncertain. The V and J ends lost 4 bases and 2 bases respectively, with 18 bases between them. In germline, CDR1 is LGHNA, CDR2 YNFKEQ. The CDR3 covers 16 residues.